This record covers a single T cell receptor beta chain. This specimen comes from a study of blood T cell repertoires in COVID-19. The CDR3 totals 16 residues. Per germline, CDR1 LNHDA and CDR2 SQIVND (reference sequence). V shed 4 bases, J shed 4 bases, and the junction held 9 bases outside the gene matches. The protocol was immunoSEQ multiplex PCR, while the TCRdb copy is restricted to in-frame clones and leaves out a portion. The data hold fewer than 120,000 clones, with 60% to 80% observed a single time. J is TRBJ2-5 and V is TRBV19; 10 bases are shared with TRBD2. This TCR came from a woman of 80 years or more with active or convalescent COVID-19. Material: peripheral blood. The CDR3: CASSTDLAGALETQYF. CDR3 DNA sequence: TGTGCCAGTAGTACCGACCTAGCGGGAGCACTAGAGACCCAGTACTTC.